The present TCR beta chain was sequenced within a study of T cells after yellow fever vaccination. The germline gives CDR1 LGHNA, CDR2 YSLEER. With 5 bases clipped from V and 4 bases from J, the junction kept 12 bases outside the gene matches. The CDR3 is made up of 16 amino acids. TCRdb independently ran MiXCR on the 5' RACE reads; one entry per CDR3 protein. The table has roughly 520,000 distinct CDR3 sequences, 21% seen once; the top ten hold around 17%. As regards this clonotype: Its target is unknown.

Points from the study as a whole: Clonotype sharing between CD4 and CD8 compartments was small. Abundant clonotypes from the bulk population could contaminate FACS-sorted repertoires. It was a weaker secondary response, yet one that peaked faster, at day 5 versus 15.

This TCR was recovered from a man younger than 35 who received the YFV17D yellow fever vaccine. The sequencing used PBMCs, collected less than 25 days after the first yellow fever vaccination. This rearrangement joins TRBV4-3 to TRBJ2-5, with 8 bases aligning to TRBD2. The CDR3 here is CASSFGLADPRETQYF. As DNA, the CDR3 is TGCGCCAGCAGCTTTGGACTAGCAGACCCACGAGAGACCCAGTACTTC.